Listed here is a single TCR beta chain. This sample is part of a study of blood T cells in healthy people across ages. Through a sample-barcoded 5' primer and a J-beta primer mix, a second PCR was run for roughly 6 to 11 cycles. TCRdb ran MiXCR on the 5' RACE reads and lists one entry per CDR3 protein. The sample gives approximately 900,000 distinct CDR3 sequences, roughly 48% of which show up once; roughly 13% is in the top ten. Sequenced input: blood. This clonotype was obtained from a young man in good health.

The CDR3 DNA reads TGTGCCAGCAGCGTAGGAGGGGCGAATGAGCAGTACTTC. Encoded protein: CASSVGGANEQYF. The gene calls are TRBV9 and TRBJ2-5; possibly TRBD1 or TRBD2 for D (5 bases each). CDR1 and CDR2 from the germline V gene are SGDLS and YYNGEE. CDR3 length: 13 residues. With 0 bases removed from V and 11 bases from J, the gap between germline ends came to 14 bases. Looking up the rest from reference TRBV9 and TRBJ2-5 gives the full variable domain: DSGVTQTPKHLITATGQRVTLRCSPRSGDLSVYWYQQSLDQGLQFLIQYYNGEERAKGNILERFSAQQFPDLHSELNLSSLELGDSALYFCASSVGGANEQYFGPGTRLLVL.